This T cell receptor beta chain was profiled in a study of blood T cell repertoires in COVID-19. Study summary: Acute and convalescent COVID-19 specimens originated in the United States, Italy and Spain. Sample material is recorded as cDNA or gDNA derived from T cells, B-cell-depleted T cells, or PBMCs.

This clone came up once. Germline-derived CDR1 and CDR2 are SGDLS and YYNGEE. The CDR3 spans 13 residues. V shed 3 bases and J shed 7 bases, with 11 bases lying between them. TCRdb's copy holds only in-frame clones and misses some; the assay was immunoSEQ multiplex PCR. The data show 400,000 to 500,000 clones, with roughly 88% seen just once and less than 2% held by the top ten. Material for sequencing was PBMCs or T cells enriched from blood (not recorded which). This TCR was recovered from a middle-aged woman who had recovered from COVID-19. This rearrangement joins TRBV9 to TRBJ1-5, with unresolved D. The CDR3 is CASSGGLGQPQHF. CDR3 DNA sequence: TGTGCCAGCAGCGGAGGACTAGGGCAGCCCCAGCATTTT.